The sequence of this T cell receptor beta chain was determined in a study of CD8 T cells in ankylosing spondylitis. General study findings and limits: It was reported that disease-linked clones were significantly enriched in matched ankylosing spondylitis synovial fluid. Earlier reports found some motif variants in synovial fluid and blood in reactive arthritis. Ankylosing spondylitis blood appeared to carry a characteristic TCR beta motif of under ten highly homologous variants.

The TCR beta libraries were generated through quantitative 5'-RACE incorporating molecular barcodes. Via MiXCR, TCRdb re-called the 5' RACE reads, giving one row per CDR3 protein. This sample carries about 500,000 distinct CDR3 sequences, roughly an eighth of them seen once, and the ten largest clones take approximately 6.2%. On this clonotype itself: Its matching antigen is unknown.

This CDR3 has 15 amino acids. Germline CDR1 reads DFQATT; CDR2 reads SNEGSKA (reference sequence). V was pared by 7 bases and J by 0 bases, with 17 bases between. V gene TRBV20-1 combines with J gene TRBJ2-3; unclear D gene. This TCR was recovered from a male donor with ankylosing spondylitis. Sequences were obtained from blood, either unsorted or a sorted T cell fraction (not recorded which). The CDR3 DNA reads TGCAGTGTTCGCCCTCTTTCGACTAGCACAGATACGCAGTATTTT. Its translation is CSVRPLSTSTDTQYF.